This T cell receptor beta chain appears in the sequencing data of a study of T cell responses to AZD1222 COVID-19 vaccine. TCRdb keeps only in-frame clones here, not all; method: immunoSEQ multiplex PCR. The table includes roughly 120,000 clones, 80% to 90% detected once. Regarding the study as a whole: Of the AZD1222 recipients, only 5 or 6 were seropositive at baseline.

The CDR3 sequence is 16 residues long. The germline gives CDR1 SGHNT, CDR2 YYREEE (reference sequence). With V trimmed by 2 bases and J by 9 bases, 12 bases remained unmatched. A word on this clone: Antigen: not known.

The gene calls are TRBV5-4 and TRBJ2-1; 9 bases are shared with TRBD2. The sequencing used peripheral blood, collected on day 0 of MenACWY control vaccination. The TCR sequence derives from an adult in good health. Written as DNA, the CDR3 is TGTGCCAGCAGCTTACCGGGGGAGCGGGGGGTAGGTGAGCAGTTCTTC. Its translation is CASSLPGERGVGEQFF.